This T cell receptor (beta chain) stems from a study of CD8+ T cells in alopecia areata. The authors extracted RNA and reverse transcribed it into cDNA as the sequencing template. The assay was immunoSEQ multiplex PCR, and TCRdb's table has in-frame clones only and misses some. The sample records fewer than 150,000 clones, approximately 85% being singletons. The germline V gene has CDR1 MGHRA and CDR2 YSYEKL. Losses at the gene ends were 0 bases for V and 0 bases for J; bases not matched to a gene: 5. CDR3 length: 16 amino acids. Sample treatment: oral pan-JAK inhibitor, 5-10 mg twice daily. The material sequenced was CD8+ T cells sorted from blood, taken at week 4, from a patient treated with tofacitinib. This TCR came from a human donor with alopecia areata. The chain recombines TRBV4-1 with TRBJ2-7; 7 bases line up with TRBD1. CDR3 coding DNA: TGCGCCAGCAGCCAAGAAGAGACAGGGTTCTCCTACGAGCAGTACTTC. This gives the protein CASSQEETGFSYEQYF.